This T cell receptor beta chain originates from a study of identical twins. General study results and limits: Because invariant MAIT and iNKT cells could be present, zero-insertion analyses could be partly confounded.

There are many counts of this clonotype. Its specificity is unknown. A universal primer site was added by template switching, and unique molecular identifiers were carried by the cDNA. One entry per CDR3 protein, called by TCRdb with MiXCR from the 5' RACE reads. The table has some 900,000 distinct CDR3 sequences, about 12% seen once. Germline values: CDR1 MGHDK, CDR2 SYGVNS. V dropped 4 bases and J dropped 9; count of bases not matched to a gene: 6. The CDR3 has 15 residues. The data also belong to a second study, concerning yellow fever vaccine responses in identical twins.

The clonotype was recovered from a woman aged 18-29 years in good health. Source material: PBMCs. The chain is built from TRBV25-1 and TRBJ2-3, with 14 positions matching TRBD2. CDR3 nucleotide sequence: TGTGCCAGCAGTGTCTCGACTAGCGGGGGGGAGACGCAGTATTTT. This encodes CASSVSTSGGETQYF.